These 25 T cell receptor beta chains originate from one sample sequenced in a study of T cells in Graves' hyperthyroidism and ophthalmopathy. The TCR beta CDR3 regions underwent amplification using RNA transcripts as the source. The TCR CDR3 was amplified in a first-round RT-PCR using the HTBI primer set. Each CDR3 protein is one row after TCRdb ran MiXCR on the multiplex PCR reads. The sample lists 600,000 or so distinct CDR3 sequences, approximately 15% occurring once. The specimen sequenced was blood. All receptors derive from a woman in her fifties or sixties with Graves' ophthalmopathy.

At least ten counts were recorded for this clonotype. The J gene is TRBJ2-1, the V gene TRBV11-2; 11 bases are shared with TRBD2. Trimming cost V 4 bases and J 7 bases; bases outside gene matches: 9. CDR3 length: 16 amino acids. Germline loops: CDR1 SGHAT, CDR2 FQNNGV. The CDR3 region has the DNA TGTGCCAGCAGCTCCCGTCTAGGGACTAGCGGAAATGAGCAGTTCTTC. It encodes CASSSRLGTSGNEQFF. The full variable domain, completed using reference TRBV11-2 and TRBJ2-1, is EAGVAQSPRYKIIEKRQSVAFWCNPISGHATLYWYQQILGQGPKLLIQFQNNGVVDDSQLPKDRFSAERLKGVDSTLKIQPAKLEDSAVYLCASSSRLGTSGNEQFFGPGTRLTVL.

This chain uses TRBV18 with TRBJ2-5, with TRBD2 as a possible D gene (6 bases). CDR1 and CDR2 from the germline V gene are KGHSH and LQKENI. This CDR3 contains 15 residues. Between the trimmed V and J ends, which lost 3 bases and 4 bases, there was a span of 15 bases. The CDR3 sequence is CASSPEGGPRETQYF. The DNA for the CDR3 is TGTGCCAGCTCACCGGAGGGTGGACCGCGAGAGACCCAGTACTTC.

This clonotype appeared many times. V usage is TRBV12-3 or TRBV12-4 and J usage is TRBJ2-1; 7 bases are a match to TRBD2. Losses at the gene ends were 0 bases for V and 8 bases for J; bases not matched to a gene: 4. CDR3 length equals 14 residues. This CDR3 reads CASSLAGGPYEQFF. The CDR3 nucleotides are TGTGCCAGCAGTTTAGCGGGAGGGCCTTATGAGCAGTTCTTC.

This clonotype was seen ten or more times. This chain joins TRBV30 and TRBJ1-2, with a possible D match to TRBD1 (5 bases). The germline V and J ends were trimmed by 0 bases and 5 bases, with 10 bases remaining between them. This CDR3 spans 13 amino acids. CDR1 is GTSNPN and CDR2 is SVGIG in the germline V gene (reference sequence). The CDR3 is CAWSVPGHYGYTF. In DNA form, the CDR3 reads TGTGCCTGGAGTGTACCGGGGCATTATGGCTACACCTTC.

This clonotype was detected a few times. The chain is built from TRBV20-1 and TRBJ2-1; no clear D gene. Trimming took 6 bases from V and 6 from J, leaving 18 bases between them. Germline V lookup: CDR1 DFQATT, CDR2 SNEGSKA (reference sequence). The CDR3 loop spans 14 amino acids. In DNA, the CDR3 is TGCAGTGCCCTCCAACGAGCGACGGGCAATGAGCAGTTCTTC. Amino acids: CSALQRATGNEQFF.

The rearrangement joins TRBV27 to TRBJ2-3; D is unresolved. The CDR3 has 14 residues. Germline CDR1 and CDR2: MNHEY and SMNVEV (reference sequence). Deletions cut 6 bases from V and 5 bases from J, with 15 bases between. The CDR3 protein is CASRLGVGGDTQYF. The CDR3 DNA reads TGTGCCAGCAGGCTTGGTGTTGGCGGAGATACGCAGTATTTT.

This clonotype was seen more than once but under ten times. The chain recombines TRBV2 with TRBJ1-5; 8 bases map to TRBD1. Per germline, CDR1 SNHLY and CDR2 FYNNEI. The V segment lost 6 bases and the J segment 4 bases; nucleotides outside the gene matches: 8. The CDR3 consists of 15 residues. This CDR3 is CASRGRTGLNQPQHF. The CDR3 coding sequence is TGTGCCAGCAGAGGGAGGACAGGGTTAAATCAGCCCCAGCATTTT.

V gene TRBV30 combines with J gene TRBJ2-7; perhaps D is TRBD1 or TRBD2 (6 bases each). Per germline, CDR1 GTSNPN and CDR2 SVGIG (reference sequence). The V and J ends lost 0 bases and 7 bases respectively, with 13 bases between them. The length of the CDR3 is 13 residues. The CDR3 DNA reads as TGTGCCTGGAGTGTCGGGGGCCCCACGGAGCAGTACTTC. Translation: CAWSVGGPTEQYF.

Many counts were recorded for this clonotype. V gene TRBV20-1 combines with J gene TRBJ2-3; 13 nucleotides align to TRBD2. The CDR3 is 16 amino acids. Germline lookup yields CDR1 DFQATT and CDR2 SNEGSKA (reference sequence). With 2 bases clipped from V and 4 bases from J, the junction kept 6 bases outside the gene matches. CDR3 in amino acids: CSARKLAGGPSDTQYF. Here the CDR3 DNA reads TGCAGTGCTAGAAAACTAGCGGGAGGGCCCTCAGATACGCAGTATTTT.

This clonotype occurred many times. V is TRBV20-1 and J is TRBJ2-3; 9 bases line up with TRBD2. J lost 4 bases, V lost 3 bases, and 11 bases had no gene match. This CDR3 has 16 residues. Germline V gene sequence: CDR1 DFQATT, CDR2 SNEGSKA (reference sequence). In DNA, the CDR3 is TGCAGTGCTAGGATCCTTAGCGGGAGTTTTTCAGATACGCAGTATTTT. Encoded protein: CSARILSGSFSDTQYF.

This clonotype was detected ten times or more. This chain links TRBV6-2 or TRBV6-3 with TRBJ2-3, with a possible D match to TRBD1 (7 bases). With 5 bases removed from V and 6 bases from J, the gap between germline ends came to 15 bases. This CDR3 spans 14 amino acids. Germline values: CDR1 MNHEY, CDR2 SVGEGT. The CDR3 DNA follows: TGTGCCAGCAGTCCCAGACTAGGGGGCGATACGCAGTATTTT. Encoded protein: CASSPRLGGDTQYF.

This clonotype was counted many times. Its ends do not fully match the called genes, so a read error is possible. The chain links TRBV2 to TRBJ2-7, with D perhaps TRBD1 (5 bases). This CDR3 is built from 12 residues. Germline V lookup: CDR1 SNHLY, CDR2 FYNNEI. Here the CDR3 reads CASREDSYEQYF. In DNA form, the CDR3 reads TGTGCCAGCAGGGAAGACAGCTACGAGCAGTACTTC.

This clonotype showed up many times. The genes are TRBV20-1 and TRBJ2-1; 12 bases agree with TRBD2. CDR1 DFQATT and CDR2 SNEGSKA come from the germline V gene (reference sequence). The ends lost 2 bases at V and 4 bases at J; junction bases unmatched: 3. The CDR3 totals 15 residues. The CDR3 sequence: CSARLAGGPYNEQFF. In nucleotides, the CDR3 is TGCAGTGCTAGACTAGCGGGAGGGCCATACAATGAGCAGTTCTTC.

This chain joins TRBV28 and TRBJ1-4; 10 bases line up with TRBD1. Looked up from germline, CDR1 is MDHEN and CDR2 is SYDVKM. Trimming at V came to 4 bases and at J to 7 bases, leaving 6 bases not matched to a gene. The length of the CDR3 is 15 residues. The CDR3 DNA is TGTGCCAGCAGTTCCGGACAGGGGGGAGGTGAAAAACTGTTTTTT. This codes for CASSSGQGGGEKLFF.

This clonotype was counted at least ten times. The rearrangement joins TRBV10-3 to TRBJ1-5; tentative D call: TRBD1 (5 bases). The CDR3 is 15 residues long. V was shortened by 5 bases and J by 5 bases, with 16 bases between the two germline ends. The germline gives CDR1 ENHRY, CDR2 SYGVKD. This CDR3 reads CAISSGGLRDQPQHF. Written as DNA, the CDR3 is TGTGCCATCAGTTCCGGGGGACTAAGGGATCAGCCCCAGCATTTT.

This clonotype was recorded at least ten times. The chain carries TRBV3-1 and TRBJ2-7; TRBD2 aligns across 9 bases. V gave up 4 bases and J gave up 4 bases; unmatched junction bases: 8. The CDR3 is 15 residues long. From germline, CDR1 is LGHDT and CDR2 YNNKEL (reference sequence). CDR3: CASSPRLADPYEQYF. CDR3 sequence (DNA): TGTGCCAGCAGCCCCCGACTAGCGGATCCTTACGAGCAGTACTTC.

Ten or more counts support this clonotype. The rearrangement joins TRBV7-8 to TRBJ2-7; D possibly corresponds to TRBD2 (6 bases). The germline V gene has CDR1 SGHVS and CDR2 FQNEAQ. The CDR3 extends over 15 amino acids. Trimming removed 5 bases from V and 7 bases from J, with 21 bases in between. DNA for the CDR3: TGTGCCAGCAGCCTAGAACGGGGGATCGGCCGGGAGCAGTACTTC. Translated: CASSLERGIGREQYF.

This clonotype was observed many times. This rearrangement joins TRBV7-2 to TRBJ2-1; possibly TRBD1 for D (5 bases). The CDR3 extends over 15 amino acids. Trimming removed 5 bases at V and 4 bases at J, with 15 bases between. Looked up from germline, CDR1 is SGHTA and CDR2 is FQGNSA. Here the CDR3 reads CASSPRQGQYNEQFF. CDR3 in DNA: TGTGCCAGCAGCCCCCGGCAGGGCCAGTACAATGAGCAGTTCTTC.

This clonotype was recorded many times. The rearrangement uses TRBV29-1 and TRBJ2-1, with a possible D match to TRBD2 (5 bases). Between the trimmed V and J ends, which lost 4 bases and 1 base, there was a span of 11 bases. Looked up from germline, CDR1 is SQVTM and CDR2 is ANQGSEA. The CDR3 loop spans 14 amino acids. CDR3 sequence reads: CSVGTGNSYNEQFF. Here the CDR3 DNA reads TGCAGCGTTGGAACCGGGAATTCCTACAATGAGCAGTTCTTC.

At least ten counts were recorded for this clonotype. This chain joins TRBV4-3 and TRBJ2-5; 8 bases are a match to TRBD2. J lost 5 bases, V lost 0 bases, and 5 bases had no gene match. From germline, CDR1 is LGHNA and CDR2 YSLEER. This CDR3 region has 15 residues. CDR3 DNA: TGCGCCAGCAGCCAAGAGGCGGGAGGTGGGGAGACCCAGTACTTC. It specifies CASSQEAGGGETQYF.

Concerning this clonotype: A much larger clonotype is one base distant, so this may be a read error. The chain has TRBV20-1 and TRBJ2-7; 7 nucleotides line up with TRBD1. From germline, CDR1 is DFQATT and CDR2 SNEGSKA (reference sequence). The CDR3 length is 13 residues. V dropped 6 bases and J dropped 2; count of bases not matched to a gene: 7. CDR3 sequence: CSAPKGATYEQYF. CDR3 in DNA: TGCAGTGCCCCGAAGGGGGCTACCTACGAGCAGTACTTC.

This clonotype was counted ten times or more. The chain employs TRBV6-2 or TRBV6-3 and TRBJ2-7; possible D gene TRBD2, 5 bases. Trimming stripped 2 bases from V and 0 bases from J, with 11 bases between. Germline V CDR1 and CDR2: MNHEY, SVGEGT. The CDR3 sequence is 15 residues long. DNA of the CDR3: TGTGCCAGCAGTTACAAGACCGGGATCTCCTACGAGCAGTACTTC. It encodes CASSYKTGISYEQYF.

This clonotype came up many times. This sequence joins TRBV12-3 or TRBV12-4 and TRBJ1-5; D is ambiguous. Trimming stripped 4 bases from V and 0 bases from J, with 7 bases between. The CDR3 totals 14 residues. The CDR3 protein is CASSSVTSNQPQHF. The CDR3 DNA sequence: TGTGCCAGCAGTTCCGTTACTAGCAATCAGCCCCAGCATTTT.

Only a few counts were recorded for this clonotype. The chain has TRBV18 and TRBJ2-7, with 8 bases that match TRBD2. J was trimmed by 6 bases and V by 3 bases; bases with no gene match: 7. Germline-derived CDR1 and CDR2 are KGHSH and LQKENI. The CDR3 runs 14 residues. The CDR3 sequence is CASSPKTSVGEQYF. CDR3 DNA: TGTGCCAGCTCACCGAAGACTAGCGTAGGCGAGCAGTACTTC.

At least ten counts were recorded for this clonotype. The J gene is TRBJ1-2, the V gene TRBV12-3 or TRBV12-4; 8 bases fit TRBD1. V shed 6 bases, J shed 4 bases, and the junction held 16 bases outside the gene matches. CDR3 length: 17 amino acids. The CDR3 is CASSLRQGRRSVYGYTF. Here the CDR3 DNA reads TGTGCCAGCAGCCTCAGACAGGGGAGAAGGTCGGTCTATGGCTACACCTTC.